A selection of T cell receptor beta chains follows, all from one sample in a study of neurological immune-mediated disorders. Via MiXCR, TCRdb re-called the 5' RACE reads, giving one row per CDR3 protein. Of roughly 70,000 distinct CDR3 sequences in the sample, roughly 4.9% were seen once. Sequencing was done on a sample of PBMCs. The receptors shown here come from a woman aged 65 to 85 with multiple sclerosis. Both conserved end residues are part of each CDR3. The listing skips clone size in some rows; elsewhere it reads once, few, many or a size class.

J | size | V | CDR3
TRBJ1-1 | few | TRBV6-2/TRBV6-3 | CASIYLGGPNTEAFF
TRBJ2-7 | many | TRBV6-5 | CASSTPGLAEDDQSF
TRBJ1-5 | many | TRBV27 | CASSPSQVNQPQHF
TRBJ1-1 | many | TRBV11-2 | CASSLVSLNTEAFF
TRBJ2-1 | many | TRBV6-5 | CASSYNVAPPGEQFF
TRBJ1-1 | many | TRBV20-1 | CSLPGGRNTEAFF
TRBJ2-7 | . | TRBV7-2 | CASSLILVEQYF
TRBJ2-2 | . | TRBV12-3/TRBV12-4 | CASSRPGTVNTGELFF
TRBJ1-4 | many | TRBV20-1 | CSAIRSTNEKLFF
TRBJ2-3 | many | TRBV20-1 | CSAVRLAESTDTQYF
TRBJ2-5 | few | TRBV5-1 | CASSPRTSGVRETQYF
TRBJ2-5 | . | TRBV9 | CASSEAGGSQETQYF
TRBJ1-4 | many | TRBV4-1 | CASSHPTGLNEKLFF
TRBJ2-1 | few | TRBV27 | CASSRAIYNEQFF
TRBJ2-2 | many | TRBV6-5 | CASRPLGKWGTGELFF
TRBJ1-2 | many | TRBV30 | CAWKGAGLDYGYTF
TRBJ1-1 | many | TRBV6-2/TRBV6-3 | CASSYSKGQGVTEAFF
TRBJ1-1 | many | TRBV9 | CASGAAVNTEAFF
TRBJ2-1 | many | TRBV15 | CATSSRLVMLTGNEQFF
TRBJ1-1 | many | TRBV3-1 | CASSWVDRYTEAFF
TRBJ2-1 | few | TRBV18 | CASSRTDYNEQFF
TRBJ1-5 | . | TRBV3-1 | CASSQDLGNQPQHF